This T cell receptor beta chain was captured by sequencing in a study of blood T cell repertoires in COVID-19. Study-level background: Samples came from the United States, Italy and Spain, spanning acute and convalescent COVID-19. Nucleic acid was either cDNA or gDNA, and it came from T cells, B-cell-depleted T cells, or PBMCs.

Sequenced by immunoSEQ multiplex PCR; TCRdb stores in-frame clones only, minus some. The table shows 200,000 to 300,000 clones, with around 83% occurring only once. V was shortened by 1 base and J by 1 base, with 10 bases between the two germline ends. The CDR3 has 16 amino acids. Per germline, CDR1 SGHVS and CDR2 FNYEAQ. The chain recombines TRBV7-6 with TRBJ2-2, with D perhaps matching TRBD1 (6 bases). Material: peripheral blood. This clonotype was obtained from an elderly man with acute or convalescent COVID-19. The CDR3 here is CASSLESTGNTGELFF. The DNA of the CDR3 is TGTGCCAGCAGCTTAGAATCGACAGGGAACACCGGGGAGCTGTTTTTT.